These 11 T cell receptor beta chains came from one sample sequenced in a study of identical twins. TCRdb reanalysed the 5' RACE reads using MiXCR and keeps one entry per CDR3 protein. The sample holds 420,000 or so distinct CDR3 sequences; roughly 18% are singletons and the top ten take less than 15%. Sequencing input: naive T cells sorted from blood. All receptors come from a man aged 45 to 65 in good health.

This clonotype was counted many times. The chain employs TRBV28 and TRBJ1-1; D is uncertain. The CDR3 sequence is 14 residues long. The V end lost 2 bases, the J end lost 1 base, and 8 bases lay between the germline ends. CDR1 and CDR2 from the germline V gene are MDHEN and SYDVKM. The CDR3 DNA reads TGTGCCAGCAGTTTAGGGAGCCGGAACACTGAAGCTTTCTTT. Encoded protein: CASSLGSRNTEAFF.

In this sample, this clonotype turned up many times. The chain uses TRBV21-1 and TRBJ1-5. TRBV21-1 is recorded as a pseudogene. The CDR3 contains 15 residues. In DNA, the CDR3 is TGTGCCAGCAGCAACCTGAGAGCCCCGGGACAGCCCCAGCATTTT. Its protein product is CASSNLRAPGQPQHF.

Many counts were recorded for this clonotype. The chain uses TRBV6-1 and TRBJ2-3; 8 bases align to TRBD2. CDR3 length equals 15 residues. The V gene's germline CDR1 is MNHNS and CDR2 SASEGT. V shed 6 bases and J 7 bases; nucleotides not matched to a gene: 12. The CDR3 DNA follows: TGTGCCAGCAGCTTGTCCCGGGGGGGGGAGAATACGCAGTATTTT. Translation gives CASSLSRGGENTQYF.

This clonotype was seen only once. An end of the junction does not agree with germline; a read error may underlie this. The chain has TRBV7-3 and TRBJ2-2; a possible D gene is TRBD2 (6 bases). CDR3 length: 16 amino acids. Germline CDR1 and CDR2: SGHTA and FQGTGA. The chain's CDR3 is CASSLTAGLETGELSF. CDR3 nucleotide sequence: TGTGCCAGCAGCTTAACTGCGGGACTCGAGACCGGGGAGCTGTCTTTT.

This rearrangement joins TRBV5-6 to TRBJ2-1; TRBD2 agrees at 15 bases. The CDR3 loop spans 17 amino acids. J was trimmed by 14 bases and V by 0 bases; bases with no gene match: 12. Germline V CDR1 and CDR2: SGHDT, YYEEEE. The chain's CDR3 is CASSLATPPGTSGRKFF. The CDR3 nucleotides read TGTGCCAGCAGCTTGGCCACCCCCCCCGGGACTAGCGGGAGGAAGTTCTTC. The entire variable domain, with the rest obtained from reference TRBV5-6 and TRBJ2-1, is as follows: DAGVTQSPTHLIKTRGQQVTLRCSPKSGHDTVSWYQQALGQGPQFIFQYYEEEERQRGNFPDRFSGHQFPNYSSELNVNALLLGDSALYLCASSLATPPGTSGRKFFGPGTRLTVL.

This clonotype has just a few counts. The J gene is TRBJ2-1, the V gene TRBV7-9; 7 bases are shared with TRBD1. Germline CDR1 reads SEHNR; CDR2 reads FQNEAQ (reference sequence). The junction had 13 bases not matched to a gene; V was cut back by 3 bases and J by 5 bases. The CDR3 length is 17 residues. CDR3 bases: TGTGCCAGCAGCTTTGGCAAAGTAGGGGGCATCAACAATGAGCAGTTCTTC. Its protein is CASSFGKVGGINNEQFF.

This clonotype was seen repeatedly, ten times or more. The V gene is TRBV9, the J gene TRBJ1-2; 9 bases agree with TRBD1. This CDR3 is built from 14 residues. Trimming removed 3 bases from V and 5 bases from J; junction bases left unmatched: 5. Germline CDR1 SGDLS, CDR2 YYNGEE. CDR3 protein: CASSGGQGSYGYTF. The DNA of the CDR3 is TGTGCCAGCAGCGGGGGACAGGGAAGTTATGGCTACACCTTC.

The chain carries TRBV28 and TRBJ2-1, with 7 bases identical to TRBD1. The CDR3 consists of 17 residues. The ends lost 5 bases at V and 10 bases at J; junction bases unmatched: 20. Germline V gene data show CDR1 as MDHEN and CDR2 as SYDVKM. The CDR3: CASSGAYRGSAEEEQFF. The CDR3 nucleotides read TGTGCCAGCAGTGGCGCTTACAGGGGCTCAGCGGAGGAGGAGCAGTTCTTC.

The chain employs TRBV27 and TRBJ1-1; possibly TRBD1 for D (5 bases). This CDR3 is built from 13 residues. Between the trimmed V and J ends, which lost 8 bases and 4 bases, there was a span of 14 bases. Germline V gene data show CDR1 as MNHEY and CDR2 as SMNVEV (reference sequence). The CDR3 is CASQQGSSTEAFF. DNA of the CDR3: TGTGCCAGCCAGCAGGGTTCAAGCACTGAAGCTTTCTTT.

This clonotype occurred many times. Written as DNA, the CDR3 is TGTGCCAGCAGCCGCATGACAGGGAGCTCCTACAATGAGCAGTTCTTC. Protein product: CASSRMTGSSYNEQFF. The rearrangement uses TRBV7-2 and TRBJ2-1, with 7 bases lining up with TRBD1. The CDR3 length is 16 residues. Per the germline V gene, CDR1 is SGHTA and CDR2 is FQGNSA. The junction had 7 bases not matched to a gene; V was cut back by 5 bases and J by 0 bases. The full variable domain, with the rest looked up from reference TRBV7-2 and TRBJ2-1, is GAGVSQSPSNKVTEKGKDVELRCDPISGHTALYWYRQSLGQGLEFLIYFQGNSAPDKSGLPSDRFSAERTGGSVSTLTIQRTQQEDSAVYLCASSRMTGSSYNEQFFGPGTRLTVL.

Many counts were recorded for this clonotype. This chain connects TRBV10-2 to TRBJ2-7, with D hard to call. Per germline, CDR1 WSHSY and CDR2 SAAADI. This CDR3 region has 12 residues. Trimming cost V 10 bases and J 2 bases, with 12 bases left between them. CDR3 protein: CATLPFAYEQYF. CDR3 DNA: TGCGCCACCCTGCCGTTTGCCTACGAGCAGTACTTC.